This T cell receptor (beta chain) was profiled in a study of shared T cell receptors in the human thymus. This clone came up a few times. Assay used: immunoSEQ multiplex PCR; TCRdb lists only in-frame clones, some missing. The data contain roughly 500,000 clones, about 80% of them seen just once; the ten biggest clones take up 0.01% to 0.015%. Germline V gives CDR1 MDHEN, CDR2 SYDVKM. Trimming shortened V by 3 bases and J by 1 base, and 16 bases separated the two germline ends. This CDR3 spans 17 amino acids. Another study also made use of these data, one on human thymus T cells.

V is TRBV28 and J is TRBJ2-4; D is unresolved. The source of this sequence is a boy in the first two years of life with a congenital heart defect. The sequencing sample was made of thymocytes. This chain's CDR3 is CASSFFWRDGAKNIQYF. The DNA for the CDR3 is TGTGCCAGCAGTTTCTTTTGGAGAGACGGGGCCAAAAACATTCAGTACTTC.